This T cell receptor (beta chain) was captured in a study of T-cell memory formation after mild COVID-19. Trimming cost V 1 base and J 7 bases, with 15 bases left between them. Germline V gene data show CDR1 as SGHRS and CDR2 as YFSETQ. This CDR3 spans 15 amino acids. TCRdb used MiXCR to reprocess the 5' RACE reads, holding one entry per CDR3 protein. The sample shows about 150,000 distinct CDR3 sequences, under 30% of them seen only once. The chain carries TRBV5-1 and TRBJ2-1; perhaps TRBD1 as D (6 bases). This TCR came from an adult woman who had mild COVID-19 (a few samples of this study predate the infection). Cell type and time point are not known. The sequencing input was PBMCs or a T cell subset sorted from them (not recorded which). CDR3 sequence (DNA): TGCGCCAGCAGCTTGATTCAGGGGTCGGTAAATGAGCAGTTCTTC. This encodes CASSLIQGSVNEQFF.